Each of the 19 T cell receptor beta chains below was sequenced from the same sample in a study of somatic mutations in cytotoxic T cells in rheumatoid arthritis (dated by TCRdb to 2016 to 2017). Libraries came from the immunoSEQ multiplex PCR assay. Sourced from immuneACCESS, this table was stored by TCRdb with only in-frame sequences that have V and J called. A share of the clones is absent; for the studies checked, an unresolved V gene accounts for under half, and the remainder has no known explanation. The sample table lists around 12,000 clones, around 80% of them with a count of one. Approximately 15% of the sample belongs to the ten largest clones. The sequenced sample consisted of CD8+ T cells sorted from blood. The receptors derive from a man aged 50-60 years in good health.

The gene calls are TRBV27 and TRBJ2-3, with D possibly TRBD1 on 6 matching bases. The CDR3 covers 15 residues. Trimming removed 5 bases from V and 2 bases from J, with 14 bases in between. Germline CDR1 and CDR2: MNHEY and SMNVEV (reference sequence). Here the CDR3 DNA reads TGTGCCAGCAGTATACAGGGAGAAAACACAGATACGCAGTATTTT. It encodes CASSIQGENTDTQYF.

This clone was counted once. This chain uses TRBV29-1 with TRBJ1-3; no clear D. Germline CDR1 is SQVTM and CDR2 is ANQGSEA. The CDR3 length is 11 residues. V lost 2 bases and J 5 bases, leaving 4 bases between the germline ends. The DNA for the CDR3 is TGCAGCGTTGAAAACAGAAACACCATATATTTT. This codes for CSVENRNTIYF. Full variable domain (missing parts from reference TRBV29-1 and TRBJ1-3): SAVISQKPSRDICQRGTSLTIQCQVDSQVTMMFWYRQQPGQSLTLIATANQGSEATYESGFVIDKFPISRPNLTFSTLTVSNMSPEDSSIYLCSVENRNTIYFGEGSWLTVV.

The V and J genes are TRBV18 and TRBJ1-1, with 10 bases aligning to TRBD1. The CDR3 runs to 17 residues. V lost 2 bases to trimming and J lost 5 bases; unmatched junction nucleotides: 11. CDR1 KGHSH and CDR2 LQKENI come from the germline V gene. CDR3 in amino acids: CASSPKGTGALETEAFF. The CDR3 DNA reads as TGTGCCAGCTCACCAAAGGGGACAGGGGCTTTGGAAACTGAAGCTTTCTTT.

The V and J genes are TRBV7-9 and TRBJ2-4; D is unresolved. The CDR3 consists of 15 residues. Trimming left V 5 bases short and J 0 bases short, with 11 bases between. From germline, CDR1 is SEHNR and CDR2 FQNEAQ (reference sequence). The DNA of the CDR3 is TGTGCCAGCAGCCCGGCCCGGGTAGCCAAAAACATTCAGTACTTC. It translates to CASSPARVAKNIQYF.

This chain links TRBV5-1 with TRBJ2-7; 7 nucleotides match TRBD1. The CDR3 length is 15 residues. The V segment lost 3 bases and the J segment 2 bases; nucleotides outside the gene matches: 8. The germline gives CDR1 SGHRS, CDR2 YFSETQ. This chain's CDR3 is CASSYGRGITYEQYF. CDR3 nucleotides: TGCGCCAGCAGCTATGGCAGGGGGATCACCTACGAGCAGTACTTC.

V and J are TRBV5-5 and TRBJ2-7, with 8 bases matching TRBD1. Germline assignment: CDR1 SGHKS and CDR2 YYEKEE (reference sequence). The CDR3 runs to 16 residues. V lost 3 bases and J lost 2; bases outside the gene matches: 10. CDR3 protein: CASSSAGGPNPYEQYF. Here the CDR3 DNA reads TGTGCCAGCAGCTCTGCAGGGGGCCCTAACCCCTACGAGCAGTACTTC.

The gene calls are TRBV6-1 and TRBJ1-1, with no clear D. V shed 6 bases and J shed 4 bases, with 18 bases lying between them. The CDR3 spans 15 residues. The germline gives CDR1 MNHNS, CDR2 SASEGT. The CDR3 bases are TGTGCCAGCAGCCCGGGAGACGAAGTGGGCACTGAAGCTTTCTTT. The encoded protein is CASSPGDEVGTEAFF.

The table lists this clone with a few counts. The V call is TRBV28, the J call TRBJ1-5, with D tentatively TRBD1 (5 bases). Germline CDR1 MDHEN, CDR2 SYDVKM. The CDR3 spans 14 residues. V lost 5 bases and J 7 bases, leaving 15 bases between the germline ends. CDR3 nucleotides: TGTGCCAGCAGTGCCTACATGGGACGGCAGCCCCAGCATTTT. Its protein product is CASSAYMGRQPQHF.

The gene calls are TRBV2 and TRBJ2-1; TRBD2 matches 11 bases. This CDR3 spans 15 amino acids. Trimming removed 10 bases from V and 9 bases from J; junction bases left unmatched: 14. Germline CDR1 and CDR2: SNHLY and FYNNEI. The CDR3 region is CANPSTSGINGEQFF. CDR3 DNA: TGTGCCAACCCATCGACTAGCGGGATTAACGGTGAGCAGTTCTTC.

In its sample, this clone was seen a few times. The CDR3 bases are TGTGCCAGCAGCTACCGGACAGGGGGAACGGGAGGTCAGCCCCAGCATTTT. Protein: CASSYRTGGTGGQPQHF. V gene TRBV13 combines with J gene TRBJ1-5, with 10 bases matching TRBD1. Germline-derived CDR1 and CDR2 are PRHDT and FYEKMQ (reference sequence). V lost 4 bases to trimming and J lost 6 bases; unmatched junction nucleotides: 12. The CDR3 runs to 17 residues. Together with reference TRBV13 and TRBJ1-5, the CDR3 gives the full variable domain: AAGVIQSPRHLIKEKRETATLKCYPIPRHDTVYWYQQGPGQDPQFLISFYEKMQSDKGSIPDRFSAQQFSDYHSELNMSSLELGDSALYFCASSYRTGGTGGQPQHFGDGTRLSIL.

The chain is built from TRBV4-2 and TRBJ1-2; D gene unclear. V was pared by 2 bases and J by 7 bases, with 17 bases between. The V gene's germline CDR1 is LGHNA and CDR2 YNFKEQ. The CDR3 spans 15 residues. The DNA for the CDR3 is TGTGCCAGCAGCCAATATGGTGGCAGTTACGGTGGCTACACCTTC. It specifies CASSQYGGSYGGYTF.

The chain recombines TRBV7-8 with TRBJ1-6, with a weak D call TRBD1 (6 bases). Germline values: CDR1 SGHVS, CDR2 FQNEAQ. V was trimmed by 9 bases and J by 3 bases, leaving 15 bases between them. The CDR3 length is 15 residues. For the CDR3, the DNA is TGTGCCAGTTCAGGGGATAGCAACTATAATTCACCCCTCCACTTT. Translated: CASSGDSNYNSPLHF.

The V and J genes are TRBV7-9 and TRBJ2-1, with D uncertain. The CDR3 runs to 12 residues. CDR1 is SEHNR and CDR2 is FQNEAQ in the germline V gene (reference sequence). The V gene lost 4 bases and the J gene lost 6 bases, with 7 bases spanning the gap. The CDR3 DNA is TGTGCCAGCAGCTCGAAGGCCAATGAGCAGTTCTTC. Amino acids: CASSSKANEQFF.

The chain couples TRBV27 to TRBJ2-1; 8 bases are shared with TRBD2. In germline, CDR1 is MNHEY, CDR2 SMNVEV (reference sequence). V dropped 6 bases and J dropped 0; count of bases not matched to a gene: 4. The CDR3 is 15 amino acids. CDR3 amino acids: CASRASGYSYNEQFF. The CDR3 nucleotides read TGTGCCAGCAGAGCTAGCGGGTACTCCTACAATGAGCAGTTCTTC.

This clone has only a few counts. CDR3 sequence (DNA): TGTGCCAGTAGTAGTAGCGGGAGAGGGGGCGATGAGCAGTTCTTC. Its translation: CASSSSGRGGDEQFF. This rearrangement joins TRBV19 to TRBJ2-1; 9 bases are shared with TRBD2. CDR1 LNHDA and CDR2 SQIVND come from the germline V gene (reference sequence). With V trimmed by 4 bases and J by 8 bases, 9 bases remained unmatched. CDR3 size: 15 residues.

This chain connects TRBV5-6 to TRBJ2-3; D is uncertain. The V end lost 4 bases, the J end lost 2 bases, and 11 bases lay between the germline ends. This CDR3 is 14 amino acids long. Germline V gives CDR1 SGHDT, CDR2 YYEEEE. CDR3 sequence (DNA): TGTGCCAGCAGCATTTCTGACTTCACAGATACGCAGTATTTT. This encodes CASSISDFTDTQYF.

V gene TRBV14 combines with J gene TRBJ2-7; 10 bases fit TRBD2. J was trimmed by 6 bases and V by 0 bases; bases with no gene match: 11. Germline-derived CDR1 and CDR2 are SGHDN and FVKESK. There are 17 residues in the CDR3. Here the CDR3 reads CASSQDRRAGGPREQYF. CDR3 DNA: TGTGCCAGCAGCCAAGATAGAAGAGCGGGAGGGCCACGCGAGCAGTACTTC.

The chain combines TRBV10-3 with TRBJ1-6, with 7 bases fitting TRBD1. From germline, CDR1 is ENHRY and CDR2 SYGVKD. CDR3 length equals 12 residues. V gave up 8 bases and J gave up 6 bases; unmatched junction bases: 1. DNA for the CDR3: TGTGCCATCGCAGGGGGTAATTCACCCCTCCACTTT. Its translation: CAIAGGNSPLHF.

This clone rates as medium-sized. The gene calls are TRBV6-1 and TRBJ2-1; 9 bases line up with TRBD2. This CDR3 contains 15 residues. Germline assignment: CDR1 MNHNS and CDR2 SASEGT. V lost 3 bases, J lost 7 bases, and 7 bases stayed unmatched. CDR3 nucleotides: TGTGCCAGCAGTGAGTTGAGCGGGGGGCTGAATGAGCAGTTCTTC. Translated, it gives CASSELSGGLNEQFF.